A single sample is the source of the 20 T cell receptor beta chains below, sequenced in a study of blood T cells in healthy people across ages. Primed by a sample-barcoded 5' primer and a J-beta primer mix, a second PCR proceeded for 7 to 11 cycles. TCRdb processed the 5' RACE reads anew with MiXCR; each CDR3 protein has one entry. The sample shows over a million distinct CDR3 sequences, approximately 59% of them seen only once. Sequenced material: blood. The origin of the receptors is a man aged 18 to 35 in good health.

The chain joins TRBV6-6 to TRBJ2-3, with D perhaps TRBD1 (6 bases). CDR3 length equals 16 residues. V was trimmed by 0 bases and J by 3 bases, leaving 13 bases between them. Germline lookup yields CDR1 MNHNY and CDR2 SVGAGI (reference sequence). This CDR3 reads CASSYSPGTITDTQYF. CDR3 in DNA: TGTGCCAGCAGTTACTCTCCAGGGACAATTACAGATACGCAGTATTTT.

In this sample, this clonotype turned up a few times. This chain uses TRBV27 with TRBJ2-7, with D maybe TRBD2 (5 bases). Germline CDR1 MNHEY, CDR2 SMNVEV (reference sequence). The CDR3 contains 15 residues. Trimming removed 6 bases from V and 1 base from J, with 16 bases in between. The CDR3 here is CASSRNGDISYEQYF. CDR3 sequence (DNA): TGTGCCAGCAGCCGGAACGGGGATATTTCCTACGAGCAGTACTTC.

This clonotype was recorded a few times. The V and J genes are TRBV15 and TRBJ2-3; D not certain. Trimming took 1 base from V and 6 from J, leaving 8 bases between them. The CDR3 has 13 residues. CDR1 is LNHNV and CDR2 is YYDKDF in the germline V gene (reference sequence). The CDR3 loop reads CATSRVFSDTQYF. The DNA for the CDR3 is TGTGCCACCAGCAGAGTTTTCTCCGATACGCAGTATTTT.

The gene calls are TRBV15 and TRBJ2-1; D gene uncertain. The V and J ends lost 0 bases and 0 bases respectively, with 12 bases between them. CDR3 length: 17 residues. The germline gives CDR1 LNHNV, CDR2 YYDKDF (reference sequence). The CDR3 DNA follows: TGTGCCACCAGCAGAGAAATGGGAACCCGCTCCTACAATGAGCAGTTCTTC. Protein: CATSREMGTRSYNEQFF.

Comment on this clonotype: Sequence at one end of the junction differs from germline and may be a read error. The chain uses TRBV7-9 and TRBJ1-1, with TRBD1 identical over 7 bases. Germline V lookup: CDR1 SEHNR, CDR2 FQNEAQ (reference sequence). CDR3 length: 15 amino acids. The CDR3: CASSPPTGLKTEAFF. CDR3 nucleotide sequence: TGTGCCAGCAGCCCCCCGACAGGGTTGAAGACTGAAGCTTTCTTT.

The V call is TRBV5-1, the J call TRBJ2-5, with D unclear. The CDR3 runs 14 residues. The germline CDR1 and CDR2 sequences are SGHRS and YFSETQ. The germline V and J ends were trimmed by 0 bases and 1 base, with 7 bases remaining between them. CDR3 sequence: CASSLDGAQETQYF. As DNA, the CDR3 is TGCGCCAGCAGCTTGGACGGAGCCCAAGAGACCCAGTACTTC.

This clonotype was counted between two and nine times. The rearrangement joins TRBV7-9 to TRBJ2-7, with 8 nucleotides matching TRBD2. Unmatched junction bases numbered 7, after V lost 2 bases and J lost 1 base. There are 16 residues in the CDR3. CDR1 is SEHNR and CDR2 is FQNEAQ in the germline V gene (reference sequence). The CDR3 DNA reads as TGTGCCAGCAGCTTAAGGTCTAGCGGGTCGTCCTACGAGCAGTACTTC. Translation: CASSLRSSGSSYEQYF.

The chain joins TRBV6-4 to TRBJ2-1; 11 positions agree with TRBD2. V dropped 6 bases and J dropped 4; count of bases not matched to a gene: 5. Per the germline V gene, CDR1 is MRHNA and CDR2 is SNTAGT. The CDR3 contains 15 residues. CDR3 nucleotide sequence: TGTGCCAGCAGGCAGGGACTAGCGGATTACAATGAGCAGTTCTTC. Its translation is CASRQGLADYNEQFF.

This chain uses TRBV6-5 with TRBJ2-7; tentatively, D is TRBD1 (5 bases). The V gene lost 4 bases and the J gene lost 0 bases, with 10 bases spanning the gap. CDR3 length: 14 amino acids. The germline V gene encodes CDR1 MNHEY and CDR2 SVGAGI. CDR3 in DNA: TGTGCCAGCAGTTCTTGGGGCAGCTCCTACGAGCAGTACTTC. It yields the protein CASSSWGSSYEQYF.

This clonotype was observed once. The J gene is TRBJ1-3, the V gene TRBV4-1; D is unresolved. The germline V gene encodes CDR1 MGHRA and CDR2 YSYEKL. V lost 4 bases to trimming and J lost 2 bases, with 6 bases between them. The CDR3 is 13 amino acids. CDR3 nucleotide sequence: TGCGCCAGCAGCCCTTTGACTGGAAACACCATATATTTT. Translated: CASSPLTGNTIYF.

The J gene is TRBJ1-3, the V gene TRBV6-5; D remains unclear. The germline V gene encodes CDR1 MNHEY and CDR2 SVGAGI. Trimming pared 0 bases from V and 2 bases from J, leaving 11 bases between. The CDR3 length is 16 residues. CDR3 sequence (DNA): TGTGCCAGCAGTTACTCTTTCACCGATCCTGGAAACACCATATATTTT. Encoded protein: CASSYSFTDPGNTIYF.

This clonotype has a handful of counts. The genes are TRBV4-1 and TRBJ1-5; D call uncertain. Trimming shortened V by 4 bases and J by 6 bases, and 10 bases separated the two germline ends. Germline V CDR1 and CDR2: MGHRA, YSYEKL. The CDR3 loop spans 13 amino acids. CDR3 residues: CASSRDAGQPQHF. Written as DNA, the CDR3 is TGCGCCAGCAGCCGGGATGCGGGTCAGCCCCAGCATTTT.

This sequence joins TRBV6-5 and TRBJ1-4; tentatively, D is TRBD1 (6 bases). CDR1 is MNHEY, CDR2 SVGAGI, per germline. The CDR3 sequence is 17 residues long. The V end was cut by 0 bases, the J end by 7 bases, with 18 bases between. The CDR3 DNA follows: TGTGCCAGCAGTTACTCGGGCGGGGGCGCCGGGAGTGAAAAACTGTTTTTT. It encodes CASSYSGGGAGSEKLFF.

This clonotype was observed a few times. The V call is TRBV6-2 or TRBV6-3, the J call TRBJ1-2; D gene ambiguous. This CDR3 contains 14 residues. Germline CDR1 reads MNHEY; CDR2 reads SVGEGT. V was shortened by 5 bases and J by 4 bases, with 14 bases between the two germline ends. For the CDR3, the DNA is TGTGCCAGCAGTCCGGATGGAGCGACCTATGGCTACACCTTC. This codes for CASSPDGATYGYTF.

This chain uses TRBV14 with TRBJ1-2; 11 nucleotides agree with TRBD1. The CDR3 has 15 amino acids. After removal of 1 base from V and 5 bases from J, the junction contained 3 bases not matched to a gene. The germline V gene encodes CDR1 SGHDN and CDR2 FVKESK. The chain's CDR3 is CASSQAGTGGYGYTF. The CDR3 DNA follows: TGTGCCAGCAGCCAAGCCGGGACAGGGGGTTATGGCTACACCTTC. The full variable domain, completed using reference TRBV14 and TRBJ1-2, is EAGVTQFPSHSVIEKGQTVTLRCDPISGHDNLYWYRRVMGKEIKFLLHFVKESKQDESGMPNNRFLAERTGGTYSTLKVQPAELEDSGVYFCASSQAGTGGYGYTFGSGTRLTVV.

This clonotype turned up a few times. The chain links TRBV7-2 to TRBJ1-6, with D hard to call. This CDR3 has 13 amino acids. Trimming cost V 5 bases and J 9 bases, with 11 bases left between them. From germline, CDR1 is SGHTA and CDR2 FQGNSA. The CDR3 loop reads CASSPTHGSPLHF. The CDR3 nucleotides read TGTGCCAGCAGCCCAACTCATGGTTCACCCCTCCACTTT.

This clonotype appeared a few times. The V call is TRBV21-1, the J call TRBJ2-5; the listed D gene, TRBD1, was not tested against the DNA. TRBV21-1 is a listed pseudogene. CDR3 size: 13 residues. The CDR3 region has the DNA TGTGCCAGCGGGGGGACAAAAAAAGAGACCCAGTACTTC. Protein: CASGGTKKETQYF.

The rearrangement links TRBV20-1 to TRBJ1-5; D is ambiguous. The CDR3 spans 20 residues. Germline V CDR1 and CDR2: DFQATT, SNEGSKA (reference sequence). The V gene lost 8 bases and the J gene lost 0 bases, with 32 bases spanning the gap. The CDR3 protein is CSTPSPFDGVNPYSNQPQHF. CDR3 in DNA: TGCAGTACTCCTTCCCCTTTTGACGGTGTTAACCCCTATAGCAATCAGCCCCAGCATTTT.

The chain employs TRBV7-2 and TRBJ2-7; D may be TRBD1 (6 bases). Trimming pared 5 bases from V and 0 bases from J, leaving 20 bases between. Germline V CDR1 and CDR2: SGHTA, FQGNSA. The CDR3 is made up of 17 amino acids. The CDR3 sequence is CASSLGGWEQGSYEQYF. As DNA, the CDR3 is TGTGCCAGCAGCCTAGGAGGATGGGAACAGGGCTCCTACGAGCAGTACTTC.

The V gene is TRBV15, the J gene TRBJ2-7; a weak D match, TRBD2 (6 bases). Trimming stripped 9 bases from V and 7 bases from J, with 19 bases between. The CDR3 length is 13 residues. Germline-derived CDR1 and CDR2 are LNHNV and YYDKDF (reference sequence). The CDR3 spells CATTSRPSNEQYF. The DNA of the CDR3 is TGTGCCACTACTAGCCGCCCATCAAATGAGCAGTACTTC.